The 3 T cell receptor beta chains listed next were all sequenced from one sample in a study of beta chain features in type 1 diabetes. TCRB transcripts that were expressed got sequenced, as all of the isolated RNA had been reverse transcribed. Method: immunoSEQ multiplex PCR; TCRdb's copy keeps in-frame clones and lacks some. The sample has 390,000 or so clones, approximately 13% seen once. Material: naive CD4+ T cells from blood. These receptors all come from a man aged 25-45 years in good health.

This clone occurred a few times. V usage is TRBV2 and J usage is TRBJ2-4; maybe TRBD2 (6 bases). Germline loops: CDR1 SNHLY, CDR2 FYNNEI. The CDR3 sequence is 16 residues long. V lost 3 bases, J lost 0 bases, and 12 bases lay in between. The CDR3: CASSEGLDLAKNIQYF. CDR3 sequence (DNA): TGTGCCAGCAGTGAGGGACTCGATTTAGCCAAAAACATTCAGTACTTC.

This clone was seen a few times. The J gene is TRBJ1-6, the V gene TRBV7-2; D gene uncertain. The V end was cut by 1 base, the J end by 8 bases, with 12 bases between. This CDR3 region has 15 residues. Germline CDR1 reads SGHTA; CDR2 reads FQGNSA. CDR3 nucleotide sequence: TGTGCCAGCAGCTTAGATGGCCTAAGGGATTCACCCCTCCACTTT. Residues: CASSLDGLRDSPLHF.

The sample holds a few counts of this clone. V is TRBV7-2 and J is TRBJ1-2; D is unresolved. V lost 1 base and J lost 3, with 12 bases in between. This CDR3 spans 15 amino acids. Germline V gene lookup returns CDR1 SGHTA and CDR2 FQGNSA. The CDR3 DNA follows: TGTGCCAGCAGCTTAGAGGCGGGAGCTTACTATGGCTACACCTTC. As protein: CASSLEAGAYYGYTF.